The next 26 T cell receptor beta chains were all read from a single sample in a study of a mutant IDH1 vaccine in newly diagnosed glioma. TCRdb's copy holds only in-frame clones and misses some; the assay was immunoSEQ multiplex PCR. The data hold 50,000 to 70,000 clones, with about 81% observed a single time. Which antigens these TCRs recognize remains unknown. Time point reported: week 23, last vaccination. Alongside topical imiquimod, each dose of vaccine comprised 300 ug of mutant IDH1 20-mer peptide. The sequenced sample was PBMCs, obtained from a glioma patient whose treatment included an IDH1 peptide vaccine. The receptors shown here come from a woman in her thirties or forties with glioma. Some clones in this sample may be carry-over from other donors' samples.

CDR3 residues: CASRADRGAYNEQFF. The CDR3, as DNA: TGTGCCAGCAGAGCCGACAGGGGGGCCTACAATGAGCAGTTCTTC. The V and J genes are TRBV2 and TRBJ2-1, with 9 bases lining up with TRBD1. Germline CDR1 reads SNHLY; CDR2 reads FYNNEI. Trimming at V came to 6 bases and at J to 2 bases, leaving 5 bases not matched to a gene. This CDR3 has 15 amino acids. The full variable domain, completed using reference TRBV2 and TRBJ2-1, is EPEVTQTPSHQVTQMGQEVILRCVPISNHLYFYWYRQILGQKVEFLVSFYNNEISEKSEIFDDQFSVERPDGSNFTLKIRSTKLEDSAMYFCASRADRGAYNEQFFGPGTRLTVL.

The chain combines TRBV7-9 with TRBJ1-2; 11 bases agree with TRBD1. This CDR3 spans 16 amino acids. Germline lookup yields CDR1 SEHNR and CDR2 FQNEAQ (reference sequence). The V and J ends lost 1 base and 6 bases, in that order; junction bases with no gene match: 7. CDR3 in amino acids: CASSLDGQGARNGYTF. The CDR3 DNA reads TGTGCCAGCAGCTTAGACGGACAGGGGGCGAGGAATGGCTACACCTTC.

The gene calls are TRBV5-6 and TRBJ1-1, with a tentative D call TRBD1 (6 bases). Germline CDR1 is SGHDT and CDR2 is YYEEEE. The CDR3 loop spans 15 amino acids. Trimming removed 3 bases at V and 2 bases at J, with 14 bases between. The CDR3 is CASSSLPRGNTEAFF. CDR3 coding DNA: TGTGCCAGCAGCTCCCTACCCAGGGGTAACACTGAAGCTTTCTTT.

J is TRBJ1-2 and V is TRBV18, with 8 bases that match TRBD1. Per germline, CDR1 KGHSH and CDR2 LQKENI. The CDR3 runs 13 residues. V lost 3 bases and J lost 6; bases outside the gene matches: 3. CDR3 region: CASSPGQGDGYTF. The CDR3 region has the DNA TGTGCCAGCTCACCCGGACAGGGCGATGGCTACACCTTC. The entire variable domain, with the rest obtained from reference TRBV18 and TRBJ1-2, is as follows: NAGVMQNPRHLVRRRGQEARLRCSPMKGHSHVYWYRQLPEEGLKFMVYLQKENIIDESGMPKERFSAEFPKEGPSILRIQQVVRGDSAAYFCASSPGQGDGYTFGSGTRLTVV.

The chain recombines TRBV13 with TRBJ2-7; 15 bases fit TRBD2. The V gene's germline CDR1 is PRHDT and CDR2 FYEKMQ (reference sequence). This CDR3 is 16 amino acids long. After removal of 5 bases from V and 7 bases from J, the junction contained 9 bases not matched to a gene. The DNA of the CDR3 is TGTGCCAGCAGCCCTGGGACTAGCGGGGGGACTAGGGAGCAGTACTTC. Translation: CASSPGTSGGTREQYF. Complete variable domain (other parts from reference TRBV13 and TRBJ2-7): AAGVIQSPRHLIKEKRETATLKCYPIPRHDTVYWYQQGPGQDPQFLISFYEKMQSDKGSIPDRFSAQQFSDYHSELNMSSLELGDSALYFCASSPGTSGGTREQYFGPGTRLTVT.

This clone was detected once. This chain connects TRBV6-5 to TRBJ2-7; 7 bases map to TRBD1. The V gene end was trimmed by 5 bases and the J gene end by 3 bases; junction bases not matched to a gene: 7. The CDR3 contains 14 residues. Germline-derived CDR1 and CDR2 are MNHEY and SVGAGI. The CDR3, as DNA: TGTGCCAGCAGTGTGAACAGGGGAGACTACGAGCAGTACTTC. It specifies CASSVNRGDYEQYF.

This clone appeared once. This chain links TRBV4-3 with TRBJ1-5, with D perhaps matching TRBD1 (6 bases). CDR3 length: 15 residues. Trimming shortened V by 0 bases and J by 6 bases, and 12 bases separated the two germline ends. The germline V gene encodes CDR1 LGHNA and CDR2 YSLEER. The CDR3 nucleotides read TGCGCCAGCAGCCAAGAGGGGGGCAGGGGTCAGCCCCAGCATTTT. It is translated as CASSQEGGRGQPQHF.

J is TRBJ1-4 and V is TRBV7-6, with D maybe TRBD1 (5 bases). CDR3 length equals 15 residues. The V gene lost 3 bases and the J gene lost 4 bases, with 12 bases spanning the gap. Germline V gives CDR1 SGHVS, CDR2 FNYEAQ. As DNA, the CDR3 is TGTGCCAGCAGCTTCACAGGCTCTTATAATGAAAAACTGTTTTTT. This codes for CASSFTGSYNEKLFF.

V usage is TRBV13 and J usage is TRBJ1-2, with D possibly TRBD1 on 5 matching bases. The ends were cut back, 5 bases at V and 4 bases at J, with 26 bases in the middle. The CDR3 contains 18 residues. CDR1 and CDR2 from the germline V gene are PRHDT and FYEKMQ (reference sequence). CDR3 protein: CASSRTQGSGGGVYGYTF. CDR3 in DNA: TGTGCCAGCAGCCGCACCCAAGGTTCCGGGGGGGGAGTCTATGGCTACACCTTC. Looking up the rest from reference TRBV13 and TRBJ1-2 gives the full variable domain: AAGVIQSPRHLIKEKRETATLKCYPIPRHDTVYWYQQGPGQDPQFLISFYEKMQSDKGSIPDRFSAQQFSDYHSELNMSSLELGDSALYFCASSRTQGSGGGVYGYTFGSGTRLTVV.

The chain uses TRBV6-5 and TRBJ2-7; D is unclear. The V end was cut by 0 bases, the J end by 1 base, with 7 bases between. CDR1 is MNHEY and CDR2 is SVGAGI in the germline V gene. The CDR3 is made up of 14 amino acids. CDR3 sequence: CASSYSGSSYEQYF. The CDR3 nucleotides are TGTGCCAGCAGTTACTCCGGGTCGTCCTACGAGCAGTACTTC.

The chain has TRBV7-9 and TRBJ1-5; the D is unclear. The CDR3 totals 14 residues. CDR1 and CDR2 (germline): SEHNR, FQNEAQ (reference sequence). V was cut by 0 bases and J by 3 bases, with 6 bases left in between. DNA of the CDR3: TGTGCCAGCAGCTTAGCACACCCCAATCAGCCCCAGCATTTT. Protein product: CASSLAHPNQPQHF.

J is TRBJ1-5 and V is TRBV6-5; the match to TRBD1 covers 7 bases. The CDR3 is 15 residues long. Germline V gives CDR1 MNHEY, CDR2 SVGAGI. The junction had 5 bases not matched to a gene; V was cut back by 6 bases and J by 0 bases. The CDR3 bases are TGTGCCAGCAGAACAGGGGACGATAGCAATCAGCCCCAGCATTTT. It specifies CASRTGDDSNQPQHF.

The V call is TRBV6-5, the J call TRBJ2-1; maybe TRBD1 (5 bases). CDR1 and CDR2 from the germline V gene are MNHEY and SVGAGI. CDR3 length equals 15 residues. The ends were cut back, 2 bases at V and 3 bases at J, with 11 bases in the middle. The CDR3 spells CASSYVQEGYNEQFF. CDR3 nucleotides: TGTGCCAGCAGTTACGTACAGGAAGGCTACAATGAGCAGTTCTTC.

In this sample, this clone turned up once. The V gene is TRBV29-1, the J gene TRBJ2-7; either TRBD1 or TRBD2 may fit D (5 bases each). The CDR3 extends over 15 amino acids. V lost 1 base and J lost 5, with 18 bases in between. Germline assignment: CDR1 SQVTM and CDR2 ANQGSEA. CDR3 nucleotide sequence: TGCAGCGTTGAAGCCTTAGCAGGGACCATCAACGAGCAGTACTTC. Its translation is CSVEALAGTINEQYF.

The J gene is TRBJ2-3, the V gene TRBV30; 10 nucleotides align to TRBD2. Germline loops: CDR1 GTSNPN, CDR2 SVGIG (reference sequence). The CDR3 consists of 14 residues. J gave up 6 bases and V 2 bases, and 5 bases lay outside the gene matches. The CDR3 sequence: CAWSTSGGGDTQYF. In DNA form, the CDR3 reads TGTGCCTGGAGTACGAGCGGGGGGGGTGATACGCAGTATTTT.

This clone came up a few times. The chain couples TRBV2 to TRBJ1-5; D gene unclear. Germline V CDR1 and CDR2: SNHLY, FYNNEI. CDR3 size: 16 residues. V was shortened by 0 bases and J by 2 bases, with 11 bases between the two germline ends. The CDR3 DNA reads TGTGCCAGCAGTGAAGCGCAAAGGAAGCGCAATCAGCCCCAGCATTTT. Translated, it gives CASSEAQRKRNQPQHF.

This chain joins TRBV13 and TRBJ2-7; 7 nucleotides align to TRBD1. Trimming took 4 bases from V and 2 from J; bases not matched to a gene: 5. Germline CDR1 PRHDT, CDR2 FYEKMQ (reference sequence). CDR3 length equals 14 residues. CDR3 sequence reads: CASSSTGIPYEQYF. DNA for the CDR3: TGTGCCAGCAGCTCGACAGGGATTCCCTACGAGCAGTACTTC.

V gene TRBV7-9 combines with J gene TRBJ2-1, with D tentatively TRBD2 (5 bases). This CDR3 has 17 amino acids. The ends were cut back, 5 bases at V and 0 bases at J, with 17 bases in the middle. In germline, CDR1 is SEHNR, CDR2 FQNEAQ (reference sequence). CDR3 protein: CASSPPRRPRSYNEQFF. CDR3 nucleotide sequence: TGTGCCAGCAGCCCCCCCCGGAGGCCTCGCTCCTACAATGAGCAGTTCTTC.

The chain has TRBV7-8 and TRBJ1-4; 9 positions match TRBD1. The germline gives CDR1 SGHVS, CDR2 FQNEAQ. The CDR3 is 16 amino acids. Trimming took 5 bases from V and 7 from J; bases not matched to a gene: 11. CDR3 DNA: TGTGCCAGCAGCCCCGGCCCCGGGACAGGGTCTGAAAAACTGTTTTTT. Amino acid sequence: CASSPGPGTGSEKLFF.

V usage is TRBV5-1 and J usage is TRBJ1-1; no definite D call. The ends were cut back, 0 bases at V and 1 base at J, with 10 bases in the middle. Per the germline V gene, CDR1 is SGHRS and CDR2 is YFSETQ. The CDR3 loop spans 15 amino acids. CDR3 residues: CASSLVGGSNTEAFF. In DNA, the CDR3 is TGCGCCAGCAGCTTGGTGGGCGGTTCGAACACTGAAGCTTTCTTT.

The rearrangement joins TRBV7-3 to TRBJ2-2; D gene uncertain. Trimming left V 5 bases short and J 6 bases short, with 7 bases between. This CDR3 comprises 12 residues. Germline CDR1 SGHTA, CDR2 FQGTGA. The CDR3 DNA is TGTGCCAGCAGCCCCCAGGCCGGGGAGCTGTTTTTT. Protein sequence: CASSPQAGELFF.

This sequence joins TRBV19 and TRBJ2-4; a possible D gene is TRBD1 (7 bases). V lost 1 base, J lost 6 bases, and 16 bases lay in between. CDR1 LNHDA and CDR2 SQIVND come from the germline V gene (reference sequence). CDR3 length: 16 amino acids. CDR3 in amino acids: CASSIVPGGGLNIQYF. CDR3 sequence (DNA): TGTGCCAGTAGTATAGTGCCAGGAGGGGGCTTAAACATTCAGTACTTC.

This rearrangement joins TRBV9 to TRBJ2-7; TRBD2 agrees at 8 bases. V was pared by 0 bases and J by 5 bases, with 10 bases of the junction left unmatched. The CDR3 is made up of 16 amino acids. Germline V CDR1 and CDR2: SGDLS, YYNGEE. The CDR3 protein is CASSVAGGGLLHEQYF. DNA for the CDR3: TGTGCCAGCAGCGTAGCTGGCGGGGGGCTTCTACACGAGCAGTACTTC. Together with reference TRBV9 and TRBJ2-7, the CDR3 gives the full variable domain: DSGVTQTPKHLITATGQRVTLRCSPRSGDLSVYWYQQSLDQGLQFLIQYYNGEERAKGNILERFSAQQFPDLHSELNLSSLELGDSALYFCASSVAGGGLLHEQYFGPGTRLTVT.

The chain uses TRBV10-3 and TRBJ1-5; D remains unclear. Trimming removed 2 bases at V and 4 bases at J, with 9 bases between. Looked up from germline, CDR1 is ENHRY and CDR2 is SYGVKD. This CDR3 comprises 14 residues. The CDR3 here is CAISEAAANQPQHF. CDR3 coding DNA: TGTGCCATCAGTGAGGCGGCCGCTAATCAGCCCCAGCATTTT.

The chain uses TRBV11-3 and TRBJ2-7; weak D call: TRBD2 (6 bases). Germline V gives CDR1 SGHNT, CDR2 YENEEA. V was clipped by 2 bases and J by 5 bases, with 16 bases between them. The CDR3 consists of 15 residues. The CDR3 bases are TGTGCCAGCAGCTTATCGGACGGAGGGATCCACGAGCAGTACTTC. Translating it yields CASSLSDGGIHEQYF.

This chain connects TRBV19 to TRBJ1-1, with D maybe TRBD1 (5 bases). Trimming took off 4 bases at V and 3 bases at J, with 18 bases between the two ends. The CDR3 runs 16 residues. Germline V gene sequence: CDR1 LNHDA, CDR2 SQIVND (reference sequence). This chain's CDR3 is CASSNGAGKLDTEAFF. As DNA, the CDR3 is TGTGCCAGTAGTAACGGGGCGGGTAAATTGGACACTGAAGCTTTCTTT.